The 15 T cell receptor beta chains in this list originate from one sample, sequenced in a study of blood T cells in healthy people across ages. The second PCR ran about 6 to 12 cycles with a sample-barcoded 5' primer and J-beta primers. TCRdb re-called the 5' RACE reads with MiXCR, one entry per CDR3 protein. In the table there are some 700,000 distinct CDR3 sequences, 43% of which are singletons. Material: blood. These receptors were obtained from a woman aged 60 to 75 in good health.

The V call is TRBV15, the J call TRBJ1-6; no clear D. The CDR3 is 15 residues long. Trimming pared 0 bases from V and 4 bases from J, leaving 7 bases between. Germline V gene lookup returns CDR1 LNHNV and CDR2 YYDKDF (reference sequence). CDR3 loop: CATSRDREYNSPLHF. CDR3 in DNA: TGTGCCACCAGCAGAGACCGGGAATATAATTCACCCCTCCACTTT.

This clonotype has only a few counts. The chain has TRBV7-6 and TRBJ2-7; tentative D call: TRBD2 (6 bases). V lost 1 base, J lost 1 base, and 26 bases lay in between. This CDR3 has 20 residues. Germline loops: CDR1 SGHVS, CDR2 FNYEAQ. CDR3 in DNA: TGTGCCAGCAGCTTAGTGGGGTTGGTCGGGGACGGAGGGGCGTCCTACGAGCAGTACTTC. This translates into CASSLVGLVGDGGASYEQYF.

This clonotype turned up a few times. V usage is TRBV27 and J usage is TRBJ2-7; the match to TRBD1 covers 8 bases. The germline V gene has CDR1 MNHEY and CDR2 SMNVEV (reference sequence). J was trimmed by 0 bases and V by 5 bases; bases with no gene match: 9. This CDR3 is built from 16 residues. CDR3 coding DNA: TGTGCCAGCAGTATTTACAGGGGGGAAAGCTCCTACGAGCAGTACTTC. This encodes CASSIYRGESSYEQYF.

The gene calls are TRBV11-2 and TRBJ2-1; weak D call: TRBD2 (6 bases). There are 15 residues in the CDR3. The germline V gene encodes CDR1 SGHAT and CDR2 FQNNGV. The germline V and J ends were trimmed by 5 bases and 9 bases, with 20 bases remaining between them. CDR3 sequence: CASSTIAAEAAEQFF. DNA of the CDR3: TGTGCCAGCAGCACCATAGCGGCGGAGGCGGCTGAGCAGTTCTTC.

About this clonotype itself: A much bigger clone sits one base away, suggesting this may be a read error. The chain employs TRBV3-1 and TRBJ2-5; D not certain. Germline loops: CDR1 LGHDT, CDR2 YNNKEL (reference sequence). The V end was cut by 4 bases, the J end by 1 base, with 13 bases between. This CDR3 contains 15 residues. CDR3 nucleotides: TGTGCCAGCAGCCCACCCCTAGGCGGCCAAGAGACCCAGTACTTC. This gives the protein CASSPPLGGQETQYF.

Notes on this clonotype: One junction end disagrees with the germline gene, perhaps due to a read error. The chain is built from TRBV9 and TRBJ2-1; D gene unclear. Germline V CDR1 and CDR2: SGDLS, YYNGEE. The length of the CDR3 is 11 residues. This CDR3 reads CASSVANKQFF. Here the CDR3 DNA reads TGCGCCAGCAGCGTCGCAAATAAGCAGTTCTTC. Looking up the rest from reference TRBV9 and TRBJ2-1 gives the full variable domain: DSGVTQTPKHLITATGQRVTLRCSPRSGDLSVYWYQQSLDQGLQFLIQYYNGEERAKGNILERFSAQQFPDLHSELNLSSLELGDSALYFCASSVANKQFFGPGTRLTVL.

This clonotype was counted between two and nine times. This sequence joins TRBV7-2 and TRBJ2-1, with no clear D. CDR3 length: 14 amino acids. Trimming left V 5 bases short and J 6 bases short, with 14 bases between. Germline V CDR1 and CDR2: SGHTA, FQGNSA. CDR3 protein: CASSPLSQTNEQFF. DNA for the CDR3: TGTGCCAGCAGCCCACTTTCACAGACCAATGAGCAGTTCTTC.

In nucleotides, the CDR3 is TGTGCCAGCAGCCCCCGGGACTACACTGAAGCTTTCTTT. Translation: CASSPRDYTEAFF. This chain connects TRBV11-2 to TRBJ1-1, with a tentative D call TRBD1 (5 bases). V was pared by 5 bases and J by 3 bases, with 10 bases between. The CDR3 spans 13 residues. Germline V gene sequence: CDR1 SGHAT, CDR2 FQNNGV.

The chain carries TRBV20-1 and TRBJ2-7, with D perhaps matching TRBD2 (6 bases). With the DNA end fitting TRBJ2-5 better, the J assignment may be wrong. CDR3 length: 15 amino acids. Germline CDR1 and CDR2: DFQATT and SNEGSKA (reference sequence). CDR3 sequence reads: CSARDKQEGLETQYF. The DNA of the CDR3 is TGCAGTGCTAGAGATAAGCAGGAGGGATTGGAGACCCAGTACTTC.

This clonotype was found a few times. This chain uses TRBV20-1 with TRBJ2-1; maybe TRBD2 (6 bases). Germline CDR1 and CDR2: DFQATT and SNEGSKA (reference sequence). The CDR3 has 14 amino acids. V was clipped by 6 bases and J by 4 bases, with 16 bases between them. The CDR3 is CSAEKGAGYNEQFF. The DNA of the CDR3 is TGCAGTGCGGAAAAGGGCGCGGGATACAATGAGCAGTTCTTC.

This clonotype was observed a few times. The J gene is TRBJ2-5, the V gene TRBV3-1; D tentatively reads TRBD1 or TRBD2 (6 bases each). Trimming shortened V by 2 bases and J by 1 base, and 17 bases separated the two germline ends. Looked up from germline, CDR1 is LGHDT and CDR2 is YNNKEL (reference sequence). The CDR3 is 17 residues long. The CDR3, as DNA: TGTGCCAGCAGCCAACTAGGGGGGATCCCTAGCCAAGAGACCCAGTACTTC. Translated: CASSQLGGIPSQETQYF.

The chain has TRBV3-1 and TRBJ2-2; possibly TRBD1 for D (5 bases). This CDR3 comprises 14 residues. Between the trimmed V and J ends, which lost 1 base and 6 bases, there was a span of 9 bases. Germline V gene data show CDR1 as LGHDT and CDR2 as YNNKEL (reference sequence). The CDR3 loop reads CASSQGGRAGELFF. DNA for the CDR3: TGTGCCAGCAGCCAAGGGGGCCGAGCCGGGGAGCTGTTTTTT.

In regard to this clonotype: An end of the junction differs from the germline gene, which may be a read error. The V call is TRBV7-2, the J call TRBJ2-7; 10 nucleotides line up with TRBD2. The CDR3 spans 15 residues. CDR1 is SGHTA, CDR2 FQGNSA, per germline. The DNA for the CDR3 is TGTGCCTGCAGCCAGACTAGCGGGTTCTCCTACGAGCAGTACTTC. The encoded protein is CACSQTSGFSYEQYF.

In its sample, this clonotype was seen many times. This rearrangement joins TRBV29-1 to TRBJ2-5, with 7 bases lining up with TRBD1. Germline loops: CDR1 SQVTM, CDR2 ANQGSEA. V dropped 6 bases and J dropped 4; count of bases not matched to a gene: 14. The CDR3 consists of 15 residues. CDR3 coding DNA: TGCAGCGTGGGAGCCAGGGGGATGGAGCGAGAGACCCAGTACTTC. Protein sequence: CSVGARGMERETQYF.

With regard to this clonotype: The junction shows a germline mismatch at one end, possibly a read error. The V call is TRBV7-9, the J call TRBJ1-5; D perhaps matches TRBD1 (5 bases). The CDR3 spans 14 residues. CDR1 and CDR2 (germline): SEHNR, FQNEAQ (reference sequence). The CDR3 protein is CASSPSVGHQPQHF. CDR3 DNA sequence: TGTGCTAGCAGCCCGAGCGTGGGGCATCAGCCCCAGCATTTT.